This T cell receptor beta chain was found in a study of CD8 T cells in Susac syndrome. This clonotype was seen once. Random hexamers served to reverse transcribe about 0.45 to 1 ug RNA. TCRdb re-called the immunoSEQ multiplex PCR reads with MiXCR, one entry per CDR3 protein. The table records 200,000 or so distinct CDR3 sequences, 90% to 95% of them present only once. V dropped 7 bases and J dropped 7 bases, with 17 bases sitting between them. Germline V CDR1 and CDR2: GTSNPN, SVGIG (reference sequence). This CDR3 is 12 amino acids long. The rearrangement uses TRBV30 and TRBJ2-7; D might be TRBD1 (5 bases). The specimen was CD4+ T cells from PBMCs. The clonotype comes from a human donor with multiple sclerosis. DNA of the CDR3: TGTGCCTTGGTCAGGGTCGAGTTGGAGCAGTACTTC. It yields the protein CALVRVELEQYF.